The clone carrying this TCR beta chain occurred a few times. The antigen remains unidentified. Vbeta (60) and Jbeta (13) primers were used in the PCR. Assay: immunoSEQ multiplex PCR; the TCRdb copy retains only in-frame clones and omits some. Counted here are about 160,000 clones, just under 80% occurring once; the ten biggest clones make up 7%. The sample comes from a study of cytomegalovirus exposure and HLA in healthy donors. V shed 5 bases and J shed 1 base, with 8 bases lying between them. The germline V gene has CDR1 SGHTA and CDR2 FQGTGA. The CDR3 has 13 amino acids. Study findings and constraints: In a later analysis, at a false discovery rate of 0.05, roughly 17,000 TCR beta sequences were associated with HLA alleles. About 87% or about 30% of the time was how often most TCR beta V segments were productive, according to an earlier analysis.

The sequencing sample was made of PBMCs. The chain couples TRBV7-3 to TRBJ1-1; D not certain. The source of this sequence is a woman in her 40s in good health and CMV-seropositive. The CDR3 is CASSPNRNTEAFF. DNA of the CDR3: TGTGCCAGCAGCCCGAACAGGAACACTGAAGCTTTCTTT.